Below, 28 T cell receptor beta chains from the same sample are listed, as sequenced in a study of regulatory T cells in long-lasting Graves disease. With iRepertoire HTBI primers and Arm-PCR of CDR3 regions, TCR beta libraries were built. Using its own MiXCR run on the multiplex PCR reads, TCRdb lists one record per CDR3 protein. The sample has 200,000 to 250,000 distinct CDR3 sequences, 15% to 20% seen once. Indicated time point: newly diagnosed GD, antithyroid drugs for less than 3 months. Researchers made the TCR library from RNA that was extracted from PBMCs. These data also featured in a second study, about T cells in Graves' hyperthyroidism and ophthalmopathy.

Specimen: peripheral blood mononuclear cells (PBMCs), collected at new diagnosis, from a patient treated with antithyroid drugs. These receptor sequences come from a woman in her twenties or thirties with Graves disease.

This chain uses TRBV4-1 with TRBJ2-7; the D gene is possibly TRBD1 (5 bases). This CDR3 contains 13 residues. Germline values: CDR1 MGHRA, CDR2 YSYEKL. Deletions cut 6 bases from V and 6 bases from J, with 15 bases between. CDR3 in amino acids: CASRSDRLGEQYF. For the CDR3, the DNA is TGCGCCAGCAGGTCAGACAGACTGGGCGAGCAGTACTTC.

This clonotype was observed a few times. The chain uses TRBV20-1 and TRBJ2-1, with a possible D match to TRBD2 (6 bases). Germline V gives CDR1 DFQATT, CDR2 SNEGSKA (reference sequence). The CDR3 is made up of 14 amino acids. The ends were cut back, 6 bases at V and 10 bases at J, with 22 bases in the middle. The CDR3 is CSANSRQRAREQFF. The DNA for the CDR3 is TGCAGTGCCAACTCTCGGCAGCGGGCGCGGGAGCAGTTCTTC.

This clonotype was picked up many times. The rearrangement joins TRBV27 to TRBJ1-5; 7 bases are shared with TRBD1. The germline gives CDR1 MNHEY, CDR2 SMNVEV (reference sequence). The CDR3 spans 14 residues. Germline trimming cut 5 bases from V and 7 bases from J; bases unmatched to any gene: 8. CDR3 sequence: CASSPRQGGQPQHF. Written as DNA, the CDR3 is TGTGCCAGCAGTCCAAGACAGGGCGGACAGCCCCAGCATTTT.

Many counts were recorded for this clonotype. The chain carries TRBV12-5 and TRBJ1-4; D gene uncertain. The CDR3 has 12 residues. Looked up from germline, CDR1 is LGHNT and CDR2 is FRNRAP. Deletions cut 0 bases from V and 10 bases from J, with 6 bases between. The CDR3 sequence is CASGLVGGKLFF. The DNA of the CDR3 is TGTGCTAGTGGTTTGGTCGGTGGAAAACTGTTTTTT.

This clonotype was counted ten times or more. This sequence joins TRBV4-2 and TRBJ2-6; D is possibly TRBD2 (5 bases). Trimming took 1 base from V and 0 from J, leaving 7 bases between them. The CDR3 covers 16 residues. The germline gives CDR1 LGHNA, CDR2 YNFKEQ. The CDR3 DNA sequence: TGTGCCAGCAGCCAAGGCGAGGGCTCTGGGGCCAACGTCCTGACTTTC. Residues: CASSQGEGSGANVLTF.

With respect to this clonotype: This sequence is one base from a far larger clone and is likely a read error. This chain uses TRBV2 with TRBJ2-5; no clear D. The CDR3 has 16 amino acids. Trimming removed 7 bases from V and 11 bases from J, with 29 bases in between. The V gene's germline CDR1 is SNHLY and CDR2 FYNNEI. CDR3 loop: CASIDPGTSSYNEQYF. CDR3 nucleotide sequence: TGTGCCAGCATTGACCCCGGTACTTCCTCCTACAATGAGCAGTACTTC.

The chain recombines TRBV3-1 with TRBJ2-1; D is ambiguous. This CDR3 contains 12 residues. Germline CDR1 is LGHDT and CDR2 is YNNKEL (reference sequence). Trimming pared 2 bases from V and 10 bases from J, leaving 9 bases between. The CDR3 spells CASSQLVGEQFF. The CDR3, as DNA: TGTGCCAGCAGCCAATTGGTGGGAGAGCAGTTCTTC.

The table lists this clonotype with many counts. V and J are TRBV5-6 and TRBJ2-5, with TRBD2 matching 10 bases. The CDR3 covers 14 residues. J lost 5 bases, V lost 5 bases, and 6 bases had no gene match. Germline CDR1 and CDR2: SGHDT and YYEEEE. The CDR3, as DNA: TGTGCCAGCAGGGAGCGGGGGGGCGCGGAGACCCAGTACTTC. As protein: CASRERGGAETQYF.

The sample holds many counts of this clonotype. The chain combines TRBV6-1 with TRBJ2-6, with D maybe TRBD2 (6 bases). Germline lookup yields CDR1 MNHNS and CDR2 SASEGT. Between the trimmed V and J ends, which lost 7 bases and 0 bases, there was a span of 7 bases. The CDR3 contains 14 residues. The CDR3: CASIGGSGANVLTF. The CDR3 nucleotides are TGTGCCAGCATCGGGGGCTCTGGGGCCAACGTCCTGACTTTC.

This clonotype was seen many times. The chain carries TRBV4-1 and TRBJ2-5; D may be TRBD2 (6 bases). CDR3 length equals 16 residues. V was shortened by 0 bases and J by 1 base, with 12 bases between the two germline ends. Germline V gene sequence: CDR1 MGHRA, CDR2 YSYEKL. The CDR3 nucleotides read TGCGCCAGCAGCCAAGATCGCGGGAAGTTCCAAGAGACCCAGTACTTC. This codes for CASSQDRGKFQETQYF.

This clonotype was recorded at least ten times. This rearrangement joins TRBV9 to TRBJ2-1; D tentatively fits TRBD1 or TRBD2 (5 bases each). Germline V gene lookup returns CDR1 SGDLS and CDR2 YYNGEE. CDR3 length: 8 amino acids. The V end was cut by 8 bases, the J end by 16 bases, with 10 bases between. The CDR3 loop reads CARGVAFF. The DNA for the CDR3 is TGTGCCAGGGGGGTGGCCTTCTTC.

This clonotype was detected many times. J is TRBJ1-2 and V is TRBV4-1, with 8 positions matching TRBD1. The V segment lost 9 bases and the J segment 4 bases; nucleotides outside the gene matches: 13. Germline-derived CDR1 and CDR2 are MGHRA and YSYEKL. The CDR3 extends over 15 amino acids. The CDR3 is CARCPCGTGLYGYTF. The CDR3 nucleotides are TGCGCCAGGTGCCCTTGCGGGACAGGACTCTATGGCTACACCTTC.

The chain is built from TRBV6-2 or TRBV6-3 and TRBJ2-3; TRBD2 agrees at 14 bases. The CDR3 consists of 16 residues. Germline assignment: CDR1 MNHEY and CDR2 SVGEGT. J was trimmed by 5 bases and V by 6 bases; bases with no gene match: 7. The CDR3: CASRPGLAGEGDTQYF. For the CDR3, the DNA is TGTGCCAGCAGACCGGGACTAGCGGGAGAGGGAGATACGCAGTATTTT.

This clonotype appeared many times. The chain is built from TRBV6-2 or TRBV6-3 and TRBJ1-2; 8 positions agree with TRBD1. J lost 10 bases, V lost 5 bases, and 9 bases had no gene match. The germline V gene has CDR1 MNHEY and CDR2 SVGEGT. The length of the CDR3 is 13 residues. Here the CDR3 reads CASSANTGGDYTF. CDR3 DNA sequence: TGTGCCAGCAGTGCAAACACAGGGGGAGACTACACCTTC.

This clonotype occurred many times. The V and J genes are TRBV27 and TRBJ2-7, with a weak D call TRBD2 (7 bases). V was trimmed by 4 bases and J by 4 bases, leaving 17 bases between them. The CDR3 consists of 15 residues. The germline V gene has CDR1 MNHEY and CDR2 SMNVEV (reference sequence). The CDR3 here is CASSSVGGPSYEQYF. As DNA, the CDR3 is TGTGCCAGCAGTTCAGTGGGGGGGCCCTCGTACGAGCAGTACTTC.

In this sample, this clonotype turned up many times. The chain has TRBV30 and TRBJ1-2; D remains unclear. The V end lost 4 bases, the J end lost 6 bases, and 21 bases lay between the germline ends. This CDR3 has 15 amino acids. Germline lookup yields CDR1 GTSNPN and CDR2 SVGIG (reference sequence). This CDR3 reads CAWTGLPSGRDGYTF. The CDR3 nucleotides read TGTGCCTGGACCGGACTCCCCTCGGGGAGGGATGGCTACACCTTC.

This clonotype was detected many times. The rearrangement links TRBV25-1 to TRBJ2-2; the D call may be TRBD1 or TRBD2 (6 bases each). The germline V and J ends were trimmed by 6 bases and 6 bases, with 14 bases remaining between them. The V gene's germline CDR1 is MGHDK and CDR2 SYGVNS. The CDR3 extends over 14 amino acids. The CDR3 region is CASSKGGWAGELFF. Here the CDR3 DNA reads TGTGCCAGCAGCAAAGGGGGGTGGGCCGGGGAGCTGTTTTTT.

This clonotype appeared a few times. This could be a read error, since a much larger clone is one nucleotide away. The J gene is TRBJ2-7, the V gene TRBV7-2; the match to TRBD2 covers 8 bases. Germline CDR1 reads SGHTA; CDR2 reads FQGNSA. This CDR3 has 14 residues. The CDR3 coding sequence is TGTGCCGGCAGCTTCTATAGCGGGGACTACGAGCAGTACTTC. Encoded protein: CAGSFYSGDYEQYF.

The genes are TRBV11-2 and TRBJ2-7; no definite D call. Per germline, CDR1 SGHAT and CDR2 FQNNGV. Trimming removed 2 bases at V and 2 bases at J, with 7 bases between. The CDR3 has 13 amino acids. The CDR3 sequence: CASSLSRTYEQYF. CDR3 nucleotide sequence: TGTGCCAGCAGCTTATCCCGCACCTACGAGCAGTACTTC.

This clonotype has only a few counts. The chain uses TRBV6-1 and TRBJ2-6; no clear D gene. Germline V gene sequence: CDR1 MNHNS, CDR2 SASEGT. This CDR3 comprises 15 residues. The V gene lost 3 bases and the J gene lost 4 bases, with 10 bases spanning the gap. The CDR3 sequence is CASSDRRTGANVLTF. CDR3 in DNA: TGTGCCAGCAGTGACAGAAGGACGGGGGCCAACGTCCTGACTTTC.

This clonotype was recorded many times. The chain recombines TRBV28 with TRBJ2-7; TRBD2 is a possible D gene (6 bases). The CDR3 runs to 15 residues. Germline lookup yields CDR1 MDHEN and CDR2 SYDVKM. Trimming removed 6 bases from V and 0 bases from J, with 15 bases in between. The CDR3: CASSLSGVSSYEQYF. For the CDR3, the DNA is TGTGCCAGCAGCCTCTCGGGGGTGAGCTCCTACGAGCAGTACTTC.

Many counts were recorded for this clonotype. This chain links TRBV20-1 with TRBJ1-2; perhaps TRBD1 as D (5 bases). The CDR3 is 13 amino acids. The germline V gene encodes CDR1 DFQATT and CDR2 SNEGSKA (reference sequence). V lost 0 bases, J lost 3 bases, and 8 bases lay in between. This CDR3 is CSARDRVHYGYTF. CDR3 DNA sequence: TGCAGTGCTAGAGACAGGGTCCACTATGGCTACACCTTC.

This clonotype was found many times. The gene calls are TRBV7-8 and TRBJ2-1; 7 bases match TRBD1. The trim removed 6 bases at V and 0 bases at J, leaving 5 bases unmatched. The length of the CDR3 is 15 residues. Germline V gives CDR1 SGHVS, CDR2 FQNEAQ. CDR3 nucleotides: TGTGCCAGCAGGAGAGGGACAGACTCCTACAATGAGCAGTTCTTC. This encodes CASRRGTDSYNEQFF.

Turning to this clonotype: A much larger clone is a single base away; this may be a read error. This sequence joins TRBV5-4 and TRBJ1-4; D gene ambiguous. The CDR3 runs to 13 residues. V dropped 5 bases and J dropped 2 bases, with 7 bases sitting between them. Per germline, CDR1 SGHNT and CDR2 YYREEE (reference sequence). Here the CDR3 DNA reads TGTGCCAGCAGGTTCTCCACTAATGAAAAACTGTTTTTT. Translated: CASRFSTNEKLFF.

This clonotype was observed at least ten times. The chain is built from TRBV6-7 and TRBJ1-1; D possibly corresponds to TRBD1 (6 bases). TRBV6-7 is labeled an ORF, and its function is uncertain. V was cut by 2 bases and J by 1 base, with 17 bases left in between. The CDR3 length is 17 residues. The CDR3: CASSYKGGVPPNTEAFF. The CDR3 nucleotides are TGTGCCAGCAGTTACAAAGGGGGGGTGCCCCCGAACACTGAAGCTTTCTTT.

This clonotype was picked up a small number of times. The V call is TRBV6-1, the J call TRBJ2-7, with a possible D match to TRBD1 (6 bases). Germline assignment: CDR1 MNHNS and CDR2 SASEGT. Trimming took 6 bases from V and 0 from J, leaving 12 bases between them. This CDR3 is built from 14 residues. Written as DNA, the CDR3 is TGTGCCAGCAGCCTACAGGGTAGCTCCTACGAGCAGTACTTC. Protein: CASSLQGSSYEQYF.

This clonotype was counted at least ten times. This rearrangement joins TRBV9 to TRBJ1-2; possibly TRBD1 for D (6 bases). V was cut by 2 bases and J by 3 bases, with 8 bases left in between. CDR1 and CDR2 from the germline V gene are SGDLS and YYNGEE. The CDR3 contains 13 residues. The chain's CDR3 is CASSVTGYYGYTF. The CDR3 DNA follows: TGTGCCAGCAGCGTGACAGGTTACTATGGCTACACCTTC.

This clonotype was recorded many times. The CDR3 DNA is TGCGCCAGCAGCCAAGAGCCTATAACCTACGAGCAGTACTTC. Amino acids: CASSQEPITYEQYF. This chain uses TRBV4-1 with TRBJ2-7, with unresolved D. The V end lost 0 bases, the J end lost 2 bases, and 8 bases lay between the germline ends. Germline assignment: CDR1 MGHRA and CDR2 YSYEKL. The CDR3 extends over 14 amino acids.